These 21 T cell receptor beta chains were all obtained from the same sample, sequenced in a study of PD-1 blockade in classical Hodgkin lymphoma. Exposure to brentuximab vedotin varied, and each patient had relapsed following autologous stem cell transplantation. TCRdb's copy holds only in-frame clones and misses some; the assay was immunoSEQ multiplex PCR. The sample has over 35,000 clones, around 82% seen once. The specimen was peripheral blood mononuclear cells (PBMCs), collected before the second cycle of nivolumab. These receptors were taken from a human donor with classical Hodgkin lymphoma.

V usage is TRBV18 and J usage is TRBJ1-2, with D perhaps matching TRBD1 (6 bases). Germline V gene data show CDR1 as KGHSH and CDR2 as LQKENI. This CDR3 spans 13 amino acids. Deletions cut 5 bases from V and 6 bases from J, with 13 bases between. The CDR3 DNA reads TGTGCCAGCTCAGGGAGAGGGGGAGATGGCTACACCTTC. As protein: CASSGRGGDGYTF.

This clone was seen a single time. The rearrangement uses TRBV5-6 and TRBJ1-2; 7 bases agree with TRBD1. There are 14 residues in the CDR3. The V gene's germline CDR1 is SGHDT and CDR2 YYEEEE. Trimming at V came to 4 bases and at J to 4 bases, leaving 7 bases not matched to a gene. CDR3 DNA: TGTGCCAGCAGCCTATCGGACAGGATCTATGGCTACACCTTC. Protein sequence: CASSLSDRIYGYTF.

The rearrangement joins TRBV6-1 to TRBJ2-1; D gene uncertain. The length of the CDR3 is 13 residues. Trimming removed 6 bases at V and 0 bases at J, with 6 bases between. The germline V gene has CDR1 MNHNS and CDR2 SASEGT. CDR3 loop: CASRDGSYNEQFF. Written as DNA, the CDR3 is TGTGCCAGCAGGGATGGCTCCTACAATGAGCAGTTCTTC.

This clone was recorded only once. The rearrangement uses TRBV11-1 and TRBJ2-2; D gene unclear. This CDR3 has 15 residues. Germline CDR1 SGHAT, CDR2 FQDESV (reference sequence). V was cut by 5 bases and J by 0 bases, with 10 bases left in between. The DNA for the CDR3 is TGTGCCAGCAGCCTGTTTTTCGCGAACACCGGGGAGCTGTTTTTT. Residues: CASSLFFANTGELFF. The entire variable domain, with the rest obtained from reference TRBV11-1 and TRBJ2-2, is as follows: EAEVAQSPRYKITEKSQAVAFWCDPISGHATLYWYRQILGQGPELLVQFQDESVVDDSQLPKDRFSAERLKGVDSTLKIQPAELGDSAMYLCASSLFFANTGELFFGEGSRLTVL.

J is TRBJ2-7 and V is TRBV6-1; possible D gene TRBD1, 7 bases. CDR1 is MNHNS and CDR2 is SASEGT in the germline V gene. Trimming left V 7 bases short and J 9 bases short, with 25 bases between. CDR3 length: 15 amino acids. The CDR3 region is CASIRGQPHEGGQYF. In DNA, the CDR3 is TGTGCCAGCATTAGGGGGCAGCCCCATGAGGGGGGGCAGTACTTC.

The J gene is TRBJ2-1, the V gene TRBV5-6; tentatively, D is TRBD2 (5 bases). The CDR3 contains 15 residues. Germline lookup yields CDR1 SGHDT and CDR2 YYEEEE. V was trimmed by 0 bases and J by 0 bases, leaving 7 bases between them. CDR3: CASSLGGSSYNEQFF. Here the CDR3 DNA reads TGTGCCAGCAGCTTGGGTGGGAGCTCCTACAATGAGCAGTTCTTC. Full variable domain (missing parts from reference TRBV5-6 and TRBJ2-1): DAGVTQSPTHLIKTRGQQVTLRCSPKSGHDTVSWYQQALGQGPQFIFQYYEEEERQRGNFPDRFSGHQFPNYSSELNVNALLLGDSALYLCASSLGGSSYNEQFFGPGTRLTVL.

This chain uses TRBV5-1 with TRBJ2-2; no firm D call. The CDR3 has 12 amino acids. Trimming pared 4 bases from V and 7 bases from J, leaving 8 bases between. The germline gives CDR1 SGHRS, CDR2 YFSETQ. The CDR3 region is CASSLEHGELFF. In nucleotides, the CDR3 is TGCGCCAGCAGCCTGGAACACGGGGAGCTGTTTTTT. The full variable domain, with the rest looked up from reference TRBV5-1 and TRBJ2-2, is KAGVTQTPRYLIKTRGQQVTLSCSPISGHRSVSWYQQTPGQGLQFLFEYFSETQRNKGNFPGRFSGRQFSNSRSEMNVSTLELGDSALYLCASSLEHGELFFGEGSRLTVL.

Only a few counts were recorded for this clone. CDR3 DNA sequence: TGCGCCAGCAGTCAATTAAGGTTAAACGGGGGAAGCTCCTACGAGCAGTACTTC. Translation: CASSQLRLNGGSSYEQYF. The chain is built from TRBV23-1 and TRBJ2-7; weak D call: TRBD2 (6 bases). TRBV23-1 is an ORF, and what it does is uncertain. V shed 1 base and J shed 0 bases, with 19 bases lying between them. CDR3 size: 18 residues.

The chain is built from TRBV4-1 and TRBJ2-7; D might be TRBD1 (6 bases). CDR1 is MGHRA, CDR2 YSYEKL, per germline. The CDR3 runs to 15 residues. Trimming removed 4 bases from V and 2 bases from J, with 15 bases in between. The CDR3 DNA reads TGCGCCAGCAGCCCAACAGGGTCTCGGGCCTACGAGCAGTACTTC. It is translated as CASSPTGSRAYEQYF.

This clone was seen just once. CDR3 in DNA: TGTGCCAGCAGCGCCCCGGGACAAAGCTACTATGGCTACACCTTC. Translated, it gives CASSAPGQSYYGYTF. The J gene is TRBJ1-2, the V gene TRBV9, with D possibly being TRBD1 (6 bases). Between the trimmed V and J ends, which lost 3 bases and 3 bases, there was a span of 15 bases. The CDR3 is 15 amino acids. Per the germline V gene, CDR1 is SGDLS and CDR2 is YYNGEE.

This clone turned up a few times. The chain has TRBV5-1 and TRBJ2-7, with D uncertain. The CDR3 contains 14 residues. V gave up 0 bases and J gave up 1 base, with 8 bases separating them. Germline assignment: CDR1 SGHRS and CDR2 YFSETQ. The CDR3 nucleotides are TGCGCCAGCAGCTTGGACAGCGTTTCCTACGAGCAGTACTTC. Protein sequence: CASSLDSVSYEQYF.

This rearrangement joins TRBV5-4 to TRBJ1-2; D is unclear. V lost 4 bases to trimming and J lost 9 bases, with 13 bases between them. CDR1 and CDR2 (germline): SGHNT, YYREEE (reference sequence). The CDR3 extends over 12 amino acids. DNA for the CDR3: TGTGCCAGCAGCCCGGACGGGGTTAGCTACACCTTC. This sequence encodes CASSPDGVSYTF.

The chain employs TRBV7-9 and TRBJ1-2; 8 bases agree with TRBD1. This CDR3 comprises 18 residues. The junction had 22 bases not matched to a gene; V was cut back by 5 bases and J by 8 bases. Germline CDR1 is SEHNR and CDR2 is FQNEAQ (reference sequence). The CDR3: CASSTLLEQGALGGGYTF. The CDR3 nucleotides are TGTGCCAGCAGCACCCTCCTGGAGCAGGGGGCGTTGGGCGGGGGCTACACCTTC.

The V gene is TRBV14, the J gene TRBJ1-2, with a weak D call TRBD1 (6 bases). The V end was cut by 8 bases, the J end by 6 bases, with 13 bases between. The length of the CDR3 is 12 residues. Germline V CDR1 and CDR2: SGHDN, FVKESK. CDR3 sequence (DNA): TGTGCCAGCGGACAGAGTCCAGATGGCTACACCTTC. This gives the protein CASGQSPDGYTF. Combining the CDR3 with reference TRBV14 and TRBJ1-2 gives the whole variable domain EAGVTQFPSHSVIEKGQTVTLRCDPISGHDNLYWYRRVMGKEIKFLLHFVKESKQDESGMPNNRFLAERTGGTYSTLKVQPAELEDSGVYFCASGQSPDGYTFGSGTRLTVV.

This chain joins TRBV5-1 and TRBJ1-1, with D possibly being TRBD1 (5 bases). CDR1 and CDR2 from the germline V gene are SGHRS and YFSETQ. V gave up 4 bases and J gave up 1 base, with 8 bases separating them. The CDR3 is made up of 13 amino acids. CDR3 protein: CASSTGQNTEAFF. The CDR3 nucleotides are TGCGCCAGCAGCACCGGACAGAACACTGAAGCTTTCTTT.

V gene TRBV5-4 combines with J gene TRBJ1-4, with TRBD1 as a possible D gene (6 bases). The CDR3 is 14 residues long. Germline CDR1 SGHNT, CDR2 YYREEE (reference sequence). Trimming left V 0 bases short and J 6 bases short, with 9 bases between. The CDR3 here is CASSLEGGDEKLFF. In DNA form, the CDR3 reads TGTGCCAGCAGCTTGGAGGGGGGGGATGAAAAACTGTTTTTT.

The chain is built from TRBV18 and TRBJ1-3, with D possibly TRBD1 on 6 matching bases. The CDR3 sequence is 16 residues long. Germline V gene lookup returns CDR1 KGHSH and CDR2 LQKENI. V was pared by 4 bases and J by 0 bases, with 13 bases between. The CDR3 nucleotides are TGTGCCAGCTCACTACAGGACAGAATCTCTGGAAACACCATATATTTT. Encoded protein: CASSLQDRISGNTIYF.

This clone was picked up one time. The chain carries TRBV9 and TRBJ2-1; D is undetermined. This CDR3 is 13 amino acids long. Trimming removed 3 bases from V and 8 bases from J, with 12 bases in between. Germline V gives CDR1 SGDLS, CDR2 YYNGEE. CDR3 in DNA: TGTGCCAGCAGCGAGGACCATGGCTATGAGCAGTTCTTC. This gives the protein CASSEDHGYEQFF.

V and J are TRBV18 and TRBJ2-1, with 9 bases matching TRBD2. V lost 2 bases to trimming and J lost 3 bases; unmatched junction nucleotides: 5. The CDR3 extends over 16 amino acids. CDR1 and CDR2 (germline): KGHSH, LQKENI. The CDR3 spells CASSPGGGRVYNEQFF. CDR3 in DNA: TGTGCCAGCTCACCAGGAGGCGGGAGGGTCTACAATGAGCAGTTCTTC.

The rearrangement uses TRBV11-3 and TRBJ1-1; D not certain. The CDR3 is 12 amino acids. Germline lookup yields CDR1 SGHNT and CDR2 YENEEA. Trimming removed 0 bases at V and 6 bases at J, with 5 bases between. CDR3 bases: TGTGCCAGCAGCTTAGATCTCGCTGAAGCTTTCTTT. Its translation: CASSLDLAEAFF.

The genes are TRBV5-1 and TRBJ1-5, with D perhaps TRBD1 (6 bases). V shed 0 bases and J shed 1 base, with 8 bases lying between them. Looked up from germline, CDR1 is SGHRS and CDR2 is YFSETQ. The CDR3 spans 15 residues. This CDR3 reads CASSLEGTSNQPQHF. The CDR3 DNA follows: TGCGCCAGCAGCTTGGAGGGGACAAGCAATCAGCCCCAGCATTTT.